The T cell receptor beta chain described here comes from a study of CD8 T cells in Susac syndrome. Whole-study results and caveats: The TCR sequencing and HLA analysis in the study involved a relatively small number of individuals, as the study acknowledged.

Turning to this clonotype: Its antigen is undetermined. The CDR3 end shows no conserved phenylalanine or tryptophan, and so a read error is likely.

The germline gives CDR1 SGHTA, CDR2 FQGNSA. Trimming stripped 6 bases from V and 0 bases from J, with 18 bases between. CDR3 length equals 16 residues. CD8+ and CD4+ T cells from blood underwent TCR beta sequencing, which was carried out in a high-throughput format. Negative magnetic isolation gave CD8+ and CD4+ cells; FACS enriched CD8+ TEMRA. With random hexamers, reverse transcription was performed on about 0.5 to 1 ug of RNA. Amplification of TCR beta CDR3 was carried out by immunoSEQ multiplex PCR, which covered 54 Vbeta and 13 Jbeta segments. One entry per CDR3 protein, called by TCRdb with MiXCR from the immunoSEQ multiplex PCR reads. The table records some 400,000 distinct CDR3 sequences, 75% to 90% of them present only once.

This rearrangement joins TRBV7-2 to TRBJ2-7; weak D call: TRBD2 (6 bases). The origin of this receptor is a human donor with multiple sclerosis. The sample taken for sequencing was CD8+ T cells from PBMCs. The CDR3 loop is CASSMQEGGNSYEQYL. DNA for the CDR3: TGTGCCAGCAGTATGCAGGAGGGCGGGAACTCCTACGAGCAGTACCTC.